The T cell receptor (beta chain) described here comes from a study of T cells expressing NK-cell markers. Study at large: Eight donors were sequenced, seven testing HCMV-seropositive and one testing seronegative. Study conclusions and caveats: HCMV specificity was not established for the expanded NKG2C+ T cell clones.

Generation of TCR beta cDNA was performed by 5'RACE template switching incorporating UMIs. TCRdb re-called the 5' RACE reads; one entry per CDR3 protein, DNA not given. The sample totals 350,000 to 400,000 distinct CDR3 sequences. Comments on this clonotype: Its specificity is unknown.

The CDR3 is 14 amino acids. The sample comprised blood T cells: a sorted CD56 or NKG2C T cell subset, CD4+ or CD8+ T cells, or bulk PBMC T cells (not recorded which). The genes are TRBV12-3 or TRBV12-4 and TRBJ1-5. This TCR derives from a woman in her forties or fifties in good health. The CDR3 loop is CASSSGTKNQPQHF.